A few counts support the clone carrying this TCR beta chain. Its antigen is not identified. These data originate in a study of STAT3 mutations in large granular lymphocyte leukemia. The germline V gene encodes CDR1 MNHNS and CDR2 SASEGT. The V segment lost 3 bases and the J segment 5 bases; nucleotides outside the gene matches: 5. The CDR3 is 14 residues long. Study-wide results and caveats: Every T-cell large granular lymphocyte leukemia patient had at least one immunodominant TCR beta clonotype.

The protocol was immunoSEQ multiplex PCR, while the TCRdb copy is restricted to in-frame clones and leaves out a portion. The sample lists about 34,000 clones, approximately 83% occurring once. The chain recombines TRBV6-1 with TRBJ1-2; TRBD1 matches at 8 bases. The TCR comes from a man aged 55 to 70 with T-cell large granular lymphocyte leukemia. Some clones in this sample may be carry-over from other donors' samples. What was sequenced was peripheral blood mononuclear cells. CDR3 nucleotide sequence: TGTGCCAGCAGTGATTCGGGACAGGCGTATGGCTACACCTTC. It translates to CASSDSGQAYGYTF.